The 3 T cell receptor beta chains below all came from one sample that was sequenced in a study of cytotoxic CD8 clonotypes in ibrutinib-treated CLL. The method was immunoSEQ multiplex PCR; TCRdb's version includes in-frame clones alone and lacks a portion of them. Among 150,000 or so clones listed, about 80% were seen once. The material sequenced was PBMCs, taken after 12 months of ibrutinib treatment. These receptors were obtained from a human donor with chronic lymphocytic leukemia.

The rearrangement uses TRBV7-9 and TRBJ2-7; D perhaps matches TRBD1 (6 bases). The ends were cut back, 5 bases at V and 6 bases at J, with 20 bases in the middle. This CDR3 has 15 residues. Germline V CDR1 and CDR2: SEHNR, FQNEAQ (reference sequence). CDR3 sequence: CASSPTRDKSGEQYF. The CDR3 coding sequence is TGTGCCAGCAGCCCCACCAGGGACAAAAGTGGCGAGCAGTACTTC.

The chain joins TRBV11-2 to TRBJ2-7, with TRBD2 identical over 7 bases. The CDR3 is made up of 14 amino acids. J lost 6 bases, V lost 1 base, and 6 bases had no gene match. The germline V gene encodes CDR1 SGHAT and CDR2 FQNNGV. Here the CDR3 DNA reads TGTGCCAGCAGCTTAGGACTAGCAGGAGGCGAGCAGTACTTC. It encodes CASSLGLAGGEQYF.

The chain is built from TRBV4-2 and TRBJ2-6, with TRBD1 as a possible D gene (6 bases). Trimming pared 4 bases from V and 0 bases from J, leaving 13 bases between. The germline gives CDR1 LGHNA, CDR2 YNFKEQ. There are 17 residues in the CDR3. DNA of the CDR3: TGTGCCAGCAGCCTTCTCCGGGACACCTCTGGGGCCAACGTCCTGACTTTC. It is translated as CASSLLRDTSGANVLTF.